This TCR beta chain was obtained from a study of CD8 T cells in Susac syndrome. RNA in amounts of roughly 0.5 to 1 ug was reverse transcribed with random hexamers. Using its own MiXCR run on the immunoSEQ multiplex PCR reads, TCRdb lists one record per CDR3 protein. The sample carries roughly 190,000 distinct CDR3 sequences, approximately 93% recorded once. The V segment lost 3 bases and the J segment 2 bases; nucleotides outside the gene matches: 4. Germline V gives CDR1 SGHDT, CDR2 YYEEEE. This CDR3 comprises 15 residues. The rearrangement joins TRBV5-6 to TRBJ2-1, with 8 bases identical to TRBD2. The sequence was obtained from a human donor in good health. The sample was CD4+ T cells from PBMCs. The CDR3 region is CASSSLRGAYNEQFF. The CDR3, as DNA: TGTGCCAGCAGCTCCCTGCGGGGGGCCTACAATGAGCAGTTCTTC.